The clone carrying this TCR beta chain was picked up a small number of times. The sample comes from a study of blood T cell repertoires in COVID-19. Study context: Samples came from the United States, Italy and Spain, spanning acute and convalescent COVID-19. PBMCs, B-cell-depleted T cells, or T cells were the source of the cDNA or gDNA that made up the material.

One Seattle source followed patients from active infection through their disease course. CDR3 length: 16 amino acids. The germline V gene has CDR1 MDHEN and CDR2 SYDVKM. V gave up 7 bases and J gave up 2 bases, with 21 bases separating them. Methods used by the authors: Reference gene primer amplification in the assay estimated nucleated cell counts. The table came from immunoSEQ multiplex PCR; TCRdb's copy has only in-frame clones and leaves some out. V, J and clone size are those of that table, while D and trimming were read from the DNA. Among approximately 110,000 clones, approximately 74% were seen once, and the ten largest hold 4.5% to 6%.

The sequencing input was peripheral blood. The V call is TRBV28, the J call TRBJ2-7, with TRBD1 as a possible D gene (7 bases). This clonotype was sampled from a man at least 80 years old with COVID-19, enrolled during active disease. Here the CDR3 DNA reads TGTGCCAGCACTAAAGGAGGGGGCGCGTTGGCCTACGAGCAGTACTTC. This gives the protein CASTKGGGALAYEQYF.